This TCR beta chain derives from a study of cytomegalovirus exposure and HLA in healthy donors. On the study more broadly: Around 80 million unique TCR sequences came from HLA-typed donors in an early release.

Per germline, CDR1 SGHDT and CDR2 YYEEEE. With V trimmed by 10 bases and J by 0 bases, 13 bases remained unmatched. This CDR3 contains 16 residues. PCR amplification relied on 60 Vbeta primers (plus 13 Jbeta primers). Libraries were prepared by immunoSEQ multiplex PCR; TCRdb keeps only in-frame clonotypes and omits some of them. This table holds 150,000 to 200,000 clones, approximately 67% found once. A word on this clone: Its cognate antigen is unknown.

Study observations and caveats: Overall, about 160 TCR beta chains were annotated as cytomegalovirus-associated. Association with HLA alleles at 0.05 false discovery rate was found for 16,951 TCR beta sequences in a later analysis.

This TCR was recovered from a man aged 35 to 55 in good health and CMV-seronegative. This sequence joins TRBV5-6 and TRBJ2-3, with 8 nucleotides matching TRBD1. The sequenced sample consisted of PBMCs. CDR3 region: CASTPGTGRSTDTQYF. DNA of the CDR3: TGTGCCTCAACACCCGGGACAGGACGTAGCACAGATACGCAGTATTTT.